This T cell receptor (beta chain) was observed in a study of T cells in Graves' hyperthyroidism and ophthalmopathy. This clonotype was counted a few times. This CDR3 has 14 residues. Trimming removed 10 bases at V and 3 bases at J, with 16 bases between. The V gene's germline CDR1 is MNHEY and CDR2 SVGEGT. The TCR beta CDR3 regions underwent amplification using RNA transcripts as the source. The primer set for the first-round RT-PCR of the TCR CDR3 was HTBI. In TCRdb, the multiplex PCR reads were re-called with MiXCR into one record per CDR3 protein. This table holds about 420,000 distinct CDR3 sequences, less than 20% found once.

Sequencing was carried out using blood. The chain is built from TRBV6-2 or TRBV6-3 and TRBJ1-5, with a tentative D call TRBD1 (5 bases). This receptor was taken from a woman aged 18-30 years with Graves' hyperthyroidism. CDR3 in amino acids: CATTRGTHNQPQHF. The CDR3 DNA follows: TGTGCCACAACGCGGGGGACCCACAATCAGCCCCAGCATTTT.